The text below deals with one T cell receptor (beta chain). What it binds is not known. V lost 4 bases, J lost 5 bases, and 14 bases lay in between. The germline V gene has CDR1 LGHNA and CDR2 YSLEER. This CDR3 spans 14 amino acids. This sample was taken from a study of cytomegalovirus exposure and HLA in healthy donors. Overall study: Clustering assigned about 79% of the approximately 400 genotyped donors to the Caucasian-associated ancestry cluster. Study outcomes and limitations: The authors later found HLA-associated TCR beta chains more clonally expanded than equally common others. Earlier findings revealed that most TCR beta V segments proved productive either about 90% or about 30% of the time.

The PCR had 60 Vbeta and 13 Jbeta primers. Clones were sequenced by immunoSEQ multiplex PCR, and TCRdb holds only the in-frame ones, with some missing. The data hold more than 90,000 clones, with approximately 75% observed a single time. This clonotype was sampled from a man in his forties or fifties in good health and CMV-seropositive. The V gene is TRBV4-3, the J gene TRBJ1-1; D gene unclear. The sequenced material came from PBMCs. This CDR3 reads CASSPGSTRTEAFF. The CDR3 nucleotides are TGCGCCAGCAGCCCTGGGTCTACGAGGACTGAAGCTTTCTTT.